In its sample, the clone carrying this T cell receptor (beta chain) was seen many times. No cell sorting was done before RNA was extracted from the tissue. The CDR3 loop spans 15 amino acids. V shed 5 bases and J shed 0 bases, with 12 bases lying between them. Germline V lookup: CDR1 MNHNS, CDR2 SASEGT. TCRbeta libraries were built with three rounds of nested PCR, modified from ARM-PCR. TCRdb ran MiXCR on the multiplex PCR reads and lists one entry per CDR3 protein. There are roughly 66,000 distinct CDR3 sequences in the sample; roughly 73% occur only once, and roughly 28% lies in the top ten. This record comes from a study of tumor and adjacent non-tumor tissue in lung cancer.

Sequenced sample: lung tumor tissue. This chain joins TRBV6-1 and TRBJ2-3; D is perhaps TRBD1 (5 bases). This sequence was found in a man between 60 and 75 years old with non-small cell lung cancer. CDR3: CASSSRQPSTDTQYF. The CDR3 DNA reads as TGTGCCAGCAGTTCCCGACAGCCGAGCACAGATACGCAGTATTTT.